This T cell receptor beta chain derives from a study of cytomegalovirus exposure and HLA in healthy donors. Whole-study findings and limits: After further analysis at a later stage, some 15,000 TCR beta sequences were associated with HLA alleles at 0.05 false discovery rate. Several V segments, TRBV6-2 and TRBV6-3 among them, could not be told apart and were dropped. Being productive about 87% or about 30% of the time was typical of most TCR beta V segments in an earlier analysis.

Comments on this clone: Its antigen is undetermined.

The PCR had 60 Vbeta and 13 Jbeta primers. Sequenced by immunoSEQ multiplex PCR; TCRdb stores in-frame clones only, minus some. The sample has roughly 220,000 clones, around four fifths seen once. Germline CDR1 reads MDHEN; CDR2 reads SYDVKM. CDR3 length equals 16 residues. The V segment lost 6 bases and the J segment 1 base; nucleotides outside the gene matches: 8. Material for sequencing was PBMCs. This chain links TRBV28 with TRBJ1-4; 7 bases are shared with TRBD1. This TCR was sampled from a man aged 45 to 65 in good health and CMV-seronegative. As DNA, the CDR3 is TGTGCCAGCAGCTCAGGGGGACTAGGAACTAATGAAAAACTGTTTTTT. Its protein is CASSSGGLGTNEKLFF. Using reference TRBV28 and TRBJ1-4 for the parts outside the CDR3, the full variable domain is DVKVTQSSRYLVKRTGEKVFLECVQDMDHENMFWYRQDPGLGLRLIYFSYDVKMKEKGDIPEGYSVSREKKERFSLILESASTNQTSMYLCASSSGGLGTNEKLFFGSGTQLSVL.